These 8 T cell receptor beta chains were sequenced from one sample in a study of blood T cell repertoires in COVID-19. TCRdb's table, derived via immunoSEQ multiplex PCR, lists solely in-frame clones and lacks some. The sample carries under 450,000 clones, approximately 91% recorded once. Sequencing was done on a sample of peripheral blood. The receptors were sampled from a woman in her 40s with COVID-19, enrolled during active disease.

The chain has TRBV5-6 and TRBJ2-4, with 10 bases that match TRBD1. Germline loops: CDR1 SGHDT, CDR2 YYEEEE. V shed 4 bases, J shed 8 bases, and the junction held 6 bases outside the gene matches. The CDR3 loop spans 14 amino acids. In DNA, the CDR3 is TGTGCCAGCAGCGGGGGACAGGGGAGGGACATTCAGTACTTC. The encoded protein is CASSGGQGRDIQYF.

The chain joins TRBV30 to TRBJ1-5, with 9 nucleotides matching TRBD1. The trim removed 1 base at V and 7 bases at J, leaving 2 bases unmatched. CDR3 length: 13 residues. From germline, CDR1 is GTSNPN and CDR2 SVGIG (reference sequence). CDR3 DNA sequence: TGTGCCTGGAGTGCACAGGGGGCGCAGCCCCAGCATTTT. This codes for CAWSAQGAQPQHF.

This clone was seen once. The V gene is TRBV28, the J gene TRBJ2-1, with 7 bases matching TRBD2. Germline CDR1 is MDHEN and CDR2 is SYDVKM. Trimming removed 8 bases from V and 6 bases from J; junction bases left unmatched: 10. The CDR3 sequence is 14 residues long. In DNA, the CDR3 is TGTGCCAGCGGGCGGGCGGGAGTGATCAATGAGCAGTTCTTC. Amino acid sequence: CASGRAGVINEQFF. The full variable domain, completed using reference TRBV28 and TRBJ2-1, is DVKVTQSSRYLVKRTGEKVFLECVQDMDHENMFWYRQDPGLGLRLIYFSYDVKMKEKGDIPEGYSVSREKKERFSLILESASTNQTSMYLCASGRAGVINEQFFGPGTRLTVL.

As for this clone: A junction boundary mismatches the germline segment, possibly from a read error. This chain links TRBV19 with TRBJ1-5; 7 nucleotides line up with TRBD1. CDR1 and CDR2 from the germline V gene are LNHDA and SQIVND (reference sequence). This CDR3 is 16 amino acids long. CDR3 DNA sequence: TGTGCCAGTAGTGTAGACAGGGTAGTTAGGAATCAGCCCCAGCATTTT. The encoded protein is CASSVDRVVRNQPQHF.

The CDR3 loop is CASSLAPRVNDGNYGYTF. CDR3 in DNA: TGTGCCAGCAGCTTAGCCCCTCGGGTTAACGATGGGAACTATGGCTACACCTTC. This chain connects TRBV11-2 to TRBJ1-2, with D unclear. The CDR3 totals 18 residues. Trimming removed 1 base at V and 2 bases at J, with 20 bases between. Germline V gives CDR1 SGHAT, CDR2 FQNNGV.

The V call is TRBV14, the J call TRBJ2-3; 11 positions match TRBD2. From germline, CDR1 is SGHDN and CDR2 FVKESK. The ends lost 2 bases at V and 3 bases at J; junction bases unmatched: 10. The CDR3 spans 18 residues. CDR3 loop: CASSQSYSGGAGTDTQYF. DNA of the CDR3: TGTGCCAGCAGCCAATCTTATAGCGGGGGGGCCGGGACAGATACGCAGTATTTT.

The chain carries TRBV27 and TRBJ1-4; TRBD1 matches 7 bases. Trimming at V came to 6 bases and at J to 8 bases, leaving 9 bases not matched to a gene. This CDR3 spans 14 amino acids. Germline loops: CDR1 MNHEY, CDR2 SMNVEV (reference sequence). The CDR3 DNA reads as TGTGCCAGCAGCCGTGGGACAGTGCAAGAAAAACTGTTTTTT. Its protein product is CASSRGTVQEKLFF.

This clone has a single count. The chain combines TRBV2 with TRBJ1-5; TRBD1 is a possible D gene (5 bases). Germline loops: CDR1 SNHLY, CDR2 FYNNEI. This CDR3 is 15 amino acids long. Trimming pared 6 bases from V and 0 bases from J, leaving 12 bases between. DNA of the CDR3: TGTGCCAGCAGGCAACAGGCCTATAGCAATCAGCCCCAGCATTTT. Encoded protein: CASRQQAYSNQPQHF.